These T cell receptor beta chains were read from a single sample in a study of shared clonotypes between healthy human individuals. Sequencing used immunoSEQ multiplex PCR; TCRdb keeps in-frame clones, though not all of them. The profile covers over 2 million clones, with about 94% appearing a single time and roughly 1% taken by the ten largest. Input material: naive CD8+ T cells sorted from blood. These TCRs come from a man between 18 and 35 years old in good health. The CDR3 runs from the conserved cysteine through the conserved F or W. D genes are given only for firm matches. Not every row has a clone size; where given, it reads once, few, many or a size class.

D: NA; size: NA; V: TRBV5-1; J: TRBJ2-1; CDR3: CASSLIFGLDNEQFF; DNA: TGCGCCAGCAGCTTGATTTTTGGCCTTGACAATGAGCAGTTCTTC
D: NA; size: NA; V: TRBV6-1; J: TRBJ1-1; CDR3: CASSEWAGAPETEAFF; DNA: TGTGCCAGCAGTGAATGGGCAGGGGCGCCGGAGACTGAAGCTTTCTTT
D: NA; size: NA; V: TRBV10-3; J: TRBJ2-7; CDR3: CAIRVDTSYEQYF; DNA: TGTGCCATCAGGGTCGACACTTCCTACGAGCAGTACTTC
D: NA; size: once; V: TRBV5-1; J: TRBJ2-1; CDR3: CASSLADVHNEQFF; DNA: TGCGCCAGCAGCTTGGCCGATGTCCACAATGAGCAGTTCTTC
D: NA; size: once; V: TRBV4-1; J: TRBJ1-5; CDR3: CASSQDTDQPQHF; DNA: TGCGCCAGCAGCCAAGACACGGATCAGCCCCAGCATTTT
D: NA; size: few; V: TRBV15; J: TRBJ2-1; CDR3: CATSRGDSGYNEQFF; DNA: TGTGCCACCAGCAGAGGGGACTCCGGCTACAATGAGCAGTTCTTC
D: TRBD2; size: NA; V: TRBV9; J: TRBJ2-3; CDR3: CASSVDSGFTDTQYF; DNA: TGTGCCAGCAGCGTAGATAGCGGGTTCACAGATACGCAGTATTTT
D: NA; size: once; V: TRBV27; J: TRBJ1-1; CDR3: CASSFGEDTEAFF; DNA: TGTGCCAGCAGTTTTGGGGAGGACACTGAAGCTTTCTTT
D: NA; size: NA; V: TRBV6-5; J: TRBJ2-7; CDR3: CASSPLQGGLSEQYF; DNA: TGTGCCAGCAGCCCACTACAGGGAGGTCTCAGCGAGCAGTACTTC
D: TRBD1; size: once; V: TRBV28; J: TRBJ2-7; CDR3: CASSWDRYEQYF; DNA: TGTGCCAGCAGCTGGGACAGGTACGAGCAGTACTTC
D: NA; size: NA; V: TRBV7-6; J: TRBJ2-2; CDR3: CASSLDPGDTGELFF; DNA: TGTGCCAGCAGCTTAGATCCAGGGGACACCGGGGAGCTGTTTTTT
D: TRBD1; size: once; V: TRBV2; J: TRBJ2-1; CDR3: CASSADRAYNEQFF; DNA: TGTGCCAGCAGTGCGGACAGGGCATACAATGAGCAGTTCTTC
D: TRBD1; size: NA; V: TRBV10-2; J: TRBJ1-2; CDR3: CASSEFRGDRQGYTF; DNA: TGCGCCAGCAGTGAATTTAGGGGGGACAGACAGGGCTACACCTTC
D: NA; size: once; V: TRBV5-6; J: TRBJ1-5; CDR3: CASSSWGQPQHF; DNA: TGTGCCAGCAGCAGCTGGGGTCAGCCCCAGCATTTT
D: NA; size: NA; V: TRBV7-2; J: TRBJ2-1; CDR3: CASSSFYNEQFF; DNA: TGTGCCAGCAGCTCTTTCTACAATGAGCAGTTCTTC
D: NA; size: NA; V: TRBV5-1; J: TRBJ2-5; CDR3: CASSLEPSRGETQYF; DNA: TGCGCCAGCAGCTTGGAGCCTTCTCGGGGAGAGACCCAGTACTTC
D: TRBD1; size: NA; V: TRBV2; J: TRBJ2-1; CDR3: CASIGTGNNEQFF; DNA: TGTGCCAGCATAGGGACAGGCAACAATGAGCAGTTCTTC
D: NA; size: NA; V: TRBV27; J: TRBJ2-7; CDR3: CASSPGTGIYEQYF; DNA: TGTGCCAGCAGTCCGGGGACTGGTATCTACGAGCAGTACTTC
D: TRBD2; size: NA; V: TRBV6-5; J: TRBJ2-5; CDR3: CASSYFPSGGQETQYF; DNA: TGTGCCAGCAGTTACTTTCCTAGCGGGGGCCAAGAGACCCAGTACTTC
D: TRBD2; size: NA; V: TRBV29-1; J: TRBJ2-1; CDR3: CSVEDREDYNEQFF; DNA: TGCAGCGTTGAAGATCGGGAGGACTACAATGAGCAGTTCTTC
D: NA; size: NA; V: TRBV7-9; J: TRBJ1-1; CDR3: CASSSILGDGQNTEAFF; DNA: TGTGCCAGCAGCTCCATCCTTGGTGACGGACAGAACACTGAAGCTTTCTTT
D: NA; size: NA; V: TRBV29-1; J: TRBJ2-3; CDR3: CSVSDPLGPDTQYF; DNA: TGCAGCGTTTCCGACCCCTTAGGCCCAGATACGCAGTATTTT
D: TRBD1; size: NA; V: TRBV28; J: TRBJ1-5; CDR3: CASSLPTGAHQPQHF; DNA: TGTGCCAGCAGTTTACCGACAGGGGCCCATCAGCCCCAGCATTTT
D: TRBD2; size: NA; V: TRBV7-9; J: TRBJ2-7; CDR3: CASSFTSGYEQYF; DNA: TGTGCCAGCAGCTTTACTAGCGGCTACGAGCAGTACTTC
D: TRBD1; size: NA; V: TRBV2; J: TRBJ1-2; CDR3: CASTTGGGYTF; DNA: TGTGCCAGCACTACAGGGGGGGGCTACACCTTC
D: NA; size: NA; V: TRBV5-1; J: TRBJ2-1; CDR3: CASSFGAGRSYNEQFF; DNA: TGCGCCAGCAGCTTCGGTGCAGGCCGCTCCTACAATGAGCAGTTCTTC
D: NA; size: NA; V: TRBV2; J: TRBJ2-7; CDR3: CASSEETLASYEQYF; DNA: TGTGCCAGCAGTGAAGAAACTCTAGCGAGCTACGAGCAGTACTTC
D: NA; size: NA; V: TRBV5-4; J: TRBJ2-3; CDR3: CASSLTGNTDTQYF; DNA: TGTGCCAGCAGCTTGACGGGAAACACAGATACGCAGTATTTT
D: TRBD2; size: NA; V: TRBV4-3; J: TRBJ2-3; CDR3: CASSQEYIRAGGPDTQYF; DNA: TGCGCCAGCAGCCAAGAATACATTCGGGCGGGAGGGCCCGATACGCAGTATTTT
D: NA; size: NA; V: TRBV10-3; J: TRBJ2-5; CDR3: CAIRSSQETQYF; DNA: TGTGCCATAAGGAGTTCCCAAGAGACCCAGTACTTC
D: TRBD1; size: NA; V: TRBV30; J: TRBJ1-2; CDR3: CAWSLGDRDGYGYTF; DNA: TGTGCCTGGAGTCTGGGGGACAGGGACGGCTATGGCTACACCTTC
D: NA; size: NA; V: TRBV7-3; J: TRBJ2-3; CDR3: CASSFSGDTQYF; DNA: TGTGCCAGCAGCTTTAGCGGTGATACGCAGTATTTT
D: TRBD2; size: NA; V: TRBV29-1; J: TRBJ2-1; CDR3: CSVEDNRLALPSSYNEQFF; DNA: TGCAGCGTTGAAGATAACAGACTAGCGCTCCCTAGCTCCTACAATGAGCAGTTCTTC
D: NA; size: NA; V: TRBV4-1; J: TRBJ2-3; CDR3: CASSQDRSTDTQYF; DNA: TGCGCCAGCAGCCAAGACAGAAGCACAGATACGCAGTATTTT
D: NA; size: NA; V: TRBV5-8; J: TRBJ2-7; CDR3: CASSLAGTEQYF; DNA: TGTGCCAGCAGCTTGGCAGGGACCGAGCAGTACTTC
D: NA; size: NA; V: TRBV7-6; J: TRBJ2-2; CDR3: CASSGEANTGELFF; DNA: TGTGCCAGCAGCGGGGAGGCAAACACCGGGGAGCTGTTTTTT
D: NA; size: NA; V: TRBV29-1; J: TRBJ2-1; CDR3: CSVGLPNEQFF; DNA: TGCAGCGTTGGACTACCTAATGAGCAGTTCTTC
D: NA; size: NA; V: TRBV4-2; J: TRBJ2-7; CDR3: CASRGHGSYEQYF; DNA: TGTGCCAGCCGGGGACATGGAAGTTACGAGCAGTACTTC
D: NA; size: NA; V: TRBV13; J: TRBJ1-4; CDR3: CASSSRQPNEKLFF; DNA: TGTGCCAGCAGCTCACGACAGCCAAATGAAAAACTGTTTTTT
D: NA; size: NA; V: TRBV28; J: TRBJ2-7; CDR3: CASRAQGVYEQYF; DNA: TGTGCCAGCAGGGCACAAGGTGTCTACGAGCAGTACTTC
D: NA; size: NA; V: TRBV4-1; J: TRBJ2-7; CDR3: CASSQDLSGLYEQYF; DNA: TGCGCCAGCAGCCAAGATTTGAGCGGACTCTACGAGCAGTACTTC
D: TRBD1; size: NA; V: TRBV7-8; J: TRBJ1-1; CDR3: CASSLATGFNTEAFF; DNA: TGTGCCAGCAGCCTTGCGACAGGGTTTAACACTGAAGCTTTCTTT
D: NA; size: NA; V: TRBV13; J: TRBJ2-2; CDR3: CASSLVVVETNTGELFF; DNA: TGTGCCAGCAGCTTAGTCGTCGTAGAAACGAACACCGGGGAGCTGTTTTTT
D: NA; size: once; V: TRBV2; J: TRBJ2-7; CDR3: CASSLAAISYEQYF; DNA: TGTGCCAGCAGTCTTGCAGCTATCTCCTACGAGCAGTACTTC
D: NA; size: NA; V: TRBV9; J: TRBJ1-5; CDR3: CASSVAGDNQPQHF; DNA: TGTGCCAGCAGCGTAGCAGGGGACAATCAGCCCCAGCATTTT
D: TRBD1; size: NA; V: TRBV2; J: TRBJ1-5; CDR3: CASREQGVEWNNQPQHF; DNA: TGTGCCAGCAGGGAACAGGGGGTTGAGTGGAACAATCAGCCCCAGCATTTT
D: NA; size: NA; V: TRBV4-1; J: TRBJ2-7; CDR3: CASSHQLSDEQYF; DNA: TGCGCCAGCAGCCATCAACTTAGCGACGAGCAGTACTTC
D: TRBD1; size: NA; V: TRBV5-4; J: TRBJ2-1; CDR3: CATTETGTENEQFF; DNA: TGTGCCACGACGGAGACCGGGACAGAGAATGAGCAGTTCTTC
D: TRBD2; size: NA; V: TRBV6-6; J: TRBJ2-3; CDR3: CASSSGLAGPDTQYF; DNA: TGTGCCAGCAGTTCCGGACTAGCGGGACCAGATACGCAGTATTTT